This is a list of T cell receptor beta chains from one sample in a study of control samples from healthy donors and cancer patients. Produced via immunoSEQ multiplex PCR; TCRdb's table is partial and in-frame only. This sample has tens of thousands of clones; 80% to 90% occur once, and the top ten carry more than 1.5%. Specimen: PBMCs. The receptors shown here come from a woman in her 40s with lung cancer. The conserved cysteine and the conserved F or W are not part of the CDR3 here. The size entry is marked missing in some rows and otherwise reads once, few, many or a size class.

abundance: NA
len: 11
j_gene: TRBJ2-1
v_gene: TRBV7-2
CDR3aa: ASSLTVGGEQF

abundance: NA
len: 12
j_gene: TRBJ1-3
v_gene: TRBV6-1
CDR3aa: ASSEARSGNTIY

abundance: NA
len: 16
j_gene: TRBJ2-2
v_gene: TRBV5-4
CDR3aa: ASSPETGRVSNTGELF

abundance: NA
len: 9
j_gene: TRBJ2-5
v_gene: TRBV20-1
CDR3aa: SAQNMETQY

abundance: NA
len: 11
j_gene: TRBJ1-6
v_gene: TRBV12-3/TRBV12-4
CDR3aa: ASSTDQNSPLH

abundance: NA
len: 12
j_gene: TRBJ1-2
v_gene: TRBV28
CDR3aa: ASSFPSRLYGYT

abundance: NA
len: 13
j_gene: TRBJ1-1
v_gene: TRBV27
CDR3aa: ASSFRRGGDTEAF

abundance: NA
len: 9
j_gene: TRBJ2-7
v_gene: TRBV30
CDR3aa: AWTNRGEQY

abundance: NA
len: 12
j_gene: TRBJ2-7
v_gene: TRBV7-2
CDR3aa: ASSQRVGPYEQY

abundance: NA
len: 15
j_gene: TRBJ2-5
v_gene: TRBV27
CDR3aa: ASRQGSGGGLRETQY

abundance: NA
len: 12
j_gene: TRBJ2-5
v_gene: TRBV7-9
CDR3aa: ASSRDSPRETQY

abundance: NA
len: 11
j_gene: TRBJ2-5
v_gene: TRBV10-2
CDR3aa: ASGGGRGETQY

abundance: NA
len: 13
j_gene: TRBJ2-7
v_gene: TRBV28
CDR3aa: ASRRGGGAPYEQY

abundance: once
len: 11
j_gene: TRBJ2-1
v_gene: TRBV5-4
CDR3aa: ASSLGGVDEQF

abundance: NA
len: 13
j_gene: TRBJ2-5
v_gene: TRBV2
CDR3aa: ASSAFQGGEETQY

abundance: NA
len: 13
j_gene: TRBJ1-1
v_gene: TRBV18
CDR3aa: ASSPPKTARAEAF

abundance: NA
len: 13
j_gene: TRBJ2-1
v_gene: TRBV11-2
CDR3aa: ASRQTGGTYNEQF

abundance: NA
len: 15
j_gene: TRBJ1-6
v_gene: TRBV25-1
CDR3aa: ASSEYGAAGVNSPLH

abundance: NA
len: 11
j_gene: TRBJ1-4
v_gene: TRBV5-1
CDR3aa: ASSLGDRDKLF

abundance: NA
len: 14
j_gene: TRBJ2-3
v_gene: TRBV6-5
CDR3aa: ASSYREGGFKDTQY

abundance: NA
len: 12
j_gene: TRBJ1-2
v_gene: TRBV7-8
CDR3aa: ASSLRQSGYGYT

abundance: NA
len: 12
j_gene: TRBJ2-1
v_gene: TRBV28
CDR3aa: ASSPDRGPNEQF

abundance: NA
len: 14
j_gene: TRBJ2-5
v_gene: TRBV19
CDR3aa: ASTLGGTGGSETQY

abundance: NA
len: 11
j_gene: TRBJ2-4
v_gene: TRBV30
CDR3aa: AWSGGGKNIQY

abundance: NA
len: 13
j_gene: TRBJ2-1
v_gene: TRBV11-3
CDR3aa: ASSLSGGAYNEQF

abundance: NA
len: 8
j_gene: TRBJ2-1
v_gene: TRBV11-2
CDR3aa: ARCTNEQF

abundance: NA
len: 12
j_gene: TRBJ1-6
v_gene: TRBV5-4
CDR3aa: ASSLDRANSPLH

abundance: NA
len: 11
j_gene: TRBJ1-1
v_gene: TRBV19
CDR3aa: ASSIAENTEAF

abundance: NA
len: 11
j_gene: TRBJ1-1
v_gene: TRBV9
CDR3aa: ASSAQTNTEAF

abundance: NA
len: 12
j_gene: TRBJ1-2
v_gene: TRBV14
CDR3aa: ASSPDREGIGYT

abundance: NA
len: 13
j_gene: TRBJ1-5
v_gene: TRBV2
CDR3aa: ASIRDRYSNQPQH